This T cell receptor beta chain appears in the sequencing data of a study of T cell responses to AZD1222 COVID-19 vaccine. Generated by immunoSEQ multiplex PCR, the TCRdb table keeps only in-frame clones and is missing some. This table has some 120,000 clones, approximately 89% appearing once. This clone was detected only once. Germline trimming cut 0 bases from V and 4 bases from J; bases unmatched to any gene: 3. The CDR3 runs 15 residues. The germline gives CDR1 SGHTS, CDR2 YDEGEE. This TCR was sampled from an adult in good health. The specimen was peripheral blood, collected on day 0 of AZD1222 vaccination. V and J are TRBV5-8 and TRBJ1-4, with 7 bases aligning to TRBD1. The CDR3 DNA reads TGTGCCAGCAGCTTGGTGGGACAGATTAATGAAAAACTGTTTTTT. Protein: CASSLVGQINEKLFF. Full variable domain (missing parts from reference TRBV5-8 and TRBJ1-4): EAGVTQSPTHLIKTRGQQATLRCSPISGHTSVYWYQQALGLGLQFLLWYDEGEERNRGNFPPRFSGRQFPNYSSELNVNALELEDSALYLCASSLVGQINEKLFFGSGTQLSVL.